This T cell receptor beta chain appears in the sequencing data of a study of cytomegalovirus exposure and HLA in healthy donors. In the case of this clone: What it binds is unknown.

Healthy bone marrow donors made up the donor group. Study observations and caveats: In vitro assays verified that a few CMV-associated chains recognized CMV antigens specifically.

The PCR employed 60 Vbeta primers together with 13 Jbeta primers. TCRdb keeps only in-frame clones here, not all; method: immunoSEQ multiplex PCR. The sample carries 130,000 or so clones, approximately 67% recorded once. This receptor was obtained from a woman aged 55-75 years in good health and CMV-seronegative. Sequencing was performed on PBMCs.

The CDR3 reads CATSRAPGQGNHEQYF. The CDR3 DNA reads TGTGCCACCAGCAGAGCCCCCGGACAGGGTAACCACGAGCAGTACTTC. The chain employs TRBV15 and TRBJ2-7; 8 nucleotides line up with TRBD1. Germline CDR1 reads LNHNV; CDR2 reads YYDKDF (reference sequence). This CDR3 contains 16 residues. V trimming: 1 base; J trimming: 5 bases; junction bases outside the gene matches: 10.